This TCR beta chain was sequenced in a study of blood T cell repertoires in COVID-19. The assay was immunoSEQ multiplex PCR, and TCRdb's table has in-frame clones only and misses some. The sample carries about 150,000 clones, about 86% recorded once. Germline lookup yields CDR1 WSHSY and CDR2 SAAADI. The CDR3 is 14 amino acids. The junction had 9 bases not matched to a gene; V was cut back by 5 bases and J by 6 bases. Sequencing used peripheral blood. The sequence was obtained from a woman in her 70s who had recovered from COVID-19. J is TRBJ2-5 and V is TRBV10-2; 7 bases align to TRBD1. CDR3 sequence: CASSRDRAGKTQYF. In DNA form, the CDR3 reads TGCGCCAGCAGTCGTGACAGGGCCGGTAAGACCCAGTACTTC.